Listed below are T cell receptor beta chains from one sample, sequenced in a study of T cell repertoires in cytomegalovirus infection. TCRdb redid the calling of the reads with MiXCR, one entry per CDR3 protein. The profile covers 300,000 to 450,000 distinct CDR3 sequences, with around 18% appearing a single time and 7.5% to 9% taken by the ten largest. The source material was PBMCs. The receptors shown here come from a human donor in good health (CMV status not recorded). Some clones in this sample may be carry-over from other donors' samples. Each CDR3 is given with its conserved first and last residue. Fields, in order: V gene, clone size, D gene, J gene, CDR3 protein, CDR3 DNA. D genes are given only for firm matches. Rows give clone size only sometimes, using once, few, many, or a class for an expanded clone.

TRBV11-3	-	-	TRBJ2-7	CASSLDAGNYEQYF	TGTGCCAGCAGCTTAGACGCAGGGAACTACGAGCAGTACTTC
TRBV7-8	many	-	TRBJ1-6	CASSLSYQNSPLHF	TGTGCCAGCAGCTTATCGTACCAGAATTCACCCCTCCACTTT
TRBV12-5	-	TRBD2	TRBJ2-7	CASGDTSGRIHEQYF	TGTGCTAGTGGTGACACTAGCGGGAGGATCCACGAGCAGTACTTC
TRBV5-1	few	-	TRBJ2-7	CASSNPLGYEQYF	TGCGCCAGCAGCAACCCACTGGGTTACGAGCAGTACTTC
TRBV12-3/TRBV12-4	few	-	TRBJ1-3	CASSFHRTDSGNTIYF	TGTGCCAGCAGTTTTCATAGGACAGACTCTGGAAACACCATATATTTT
TRBV19	-	TRBD2	TRBJ2-5	CASSIGAGFTETQYF	TGTGCCAGTAGTATTGGAGCGGGGTTCACAGAGACCCAGTACTTC
TRBV7-9	few	-	TRBJ2-1	CASSQPGPGEQFF	TGTGCCAGCAGCCAACCGGGACCCGGGGAGCAGTTCTTC
TRBV7-9	-	-	TRBJ2-3	CASSLVVGLQYF	TGTGCCAGCAGCTTAGTAGTCGGTTTACAGTATTTT
TRBV6-8	-	TRBD2	TRBJ2-1	CASSPGTSGRELMDEQFF	TGTGCCAGCAGTCCTGGGACTAGCGGGAGGGAACTTATGGATGAGCAGTTCTTC
TRBV5-1	few	-	TRBJ2-5	CASSLGRLLVKETQYF	TGCGCCAGCAGCTTGGGACGGCTCTTGGTTAAAGAGACCCAGTACTTC
TRBV2	few	TRBD1	TRBJ2-7	CASRATGTGFCF	TGTGCCAGCAGAGCTACCGGGACAGGGTTCTGTTTC
TRBV28	many	TRBD1	TRBJ2-7	CASSFPPTGGLEQYF	TGTGCCAGCAGTTTCCCCCCCACAGGGGGCCTCGAGCAGTACTTC
TRBV28	-	TRBD1	TRBJ1-1	CASSPDRGTAFF	TGTGCCAGCAGCCCGGACAGGGGGACGGCTTTCTTT
TRBV7-8	-	-	TRBJ2-3	CASSPNSGGATDTQYF	TGTGCCAGCAGCCCTAATAGTGGGGGGGCCACAGATACGCAGTATTTT
TRBV7-4	-	-	TRBJ2-2	CASSLGVNTGELFF	TGTGCCAGCAGCTTGGGCGTGAACACCGGGGAGCTGTTTTTT
TRBV10-3	-	-	TRBJ2-2	CAISEARTNGELFF	TGTGCCATCAGTGAGGCGAGGACGAACGGGGAGCTGTTTTTT
TRBV7-8	few	TRBD2	TRBJ2-5	CASSKLDRSGAETQYF	TGTGCCAGCAGCAAATTGGATCGTAGCGGGGCGGAGACCCAGTACTTC
TRBV28	few	-	TRBJ2-3	CASRTVGDTQYF	TGTGCCAGCAGGACGGTAGGGGATACGCAGTATTTT
TRBV7-2	many	-	TRBJ1-2	CASSFQYYGYTF	TGTGCCAGCAGCTTCCAGTATTATGGCTACACCTTC
TRBV6-6	-	-	TRBJ1-4	CASKLGAFNEKLFF	TGTGCCAGCAAGTTAGGCGCGTTTAATGAAAAACTGTTTTTT
TRBV18	few	-	TRBJ2-5	CASSPPGQTRQVETQYF	TGTGCCAGCTCACCACCGGGCCAGACCCGTCAGGTCGAGACCCAGTACTTC
TRBV6-1	many	-	TRBJ1-2	CATTDGIGGYTF	TGTGCCACCACAGATGGGATAGGAGGCTACACCTTC
TRBV23-1	few	TRBD1	TRBJ1-5	CASSQRLRGVQPQHF	TGCGCCAGCAGTCAAAGGCTCAGGGGGGTTCAGCCCCAGCATTTT
TRBV7-9	many	-	TRBJ1-1	CASSLRGNTEAFF	TGTGCCAGCAGCTTACGGGGGAACACTGAAGCTTTCTTT
TRBV19	-	-	TRBJ1-5	CASSLLPANQPQHF	TGTGCCAGTAGTCTCCTGCCCGCAAATCAGCCCCAGCATTTT
TRBV7-2	few	-	TRBJ2-1	CASTLTQGEQFF	TGTGCCAGCACCCTGACTCAGGGGGAGCAGTTCTTC
TRBV6-6	few	-	TRBJ2-7	CASSSEGGGLTYEQYF	TGTGCCAGCAGTTCTGAGGGAGGGGGCCTAACCTACGAGCAGTACTTC
TRBV10-3	few	TRBD2	TRBJ2-1	CAIMRTTSGPNEQFF	TGTGCCATCATGAGAACAACTAGCGGTCCAAATGAGCAGTTCTTC
TRBV7-2	many	-	TRBJ2-3	CASSSQGPDTQYF	TGTGCCAGCAGCAGCCAGGGGCCAGATACGCAGTATTTT
TRBV12-3/TRBV12-4	-	-	TRBJ1-5	CASSSNRVPDQPQHF	TGTGCCAGCAGTTCCAACAGGGTACCGGATCAGCCCCAGCATTTT
TRBV7-2	many	TRBD1	TRBJ1-2	CASSARGQTIYGYTF	TGTGCCAGCAGCGCACGGGGACAGACTATCTATGGCTACACCTTC
TRBV6-6	few	-	TRBJ1-6	CASSYLRNNSPLHF	TGTGCCAGCAGTTACCTTAGAAACAATTCACCCCTCCACTTT
TRBV3-1	few	-	TRBJ1-1	CASILRTDGEAFF	TGTGCCAGCATTTTACGAACCGACGGTGAAGCTTTCTTT
TRBV4-2	-	TRBD2	TRBJ2-5	CASSQVGGHGTSGSGGQETQYF	TGTGCCAGCAGCCAAGTTGGGGGCCATGGGACTAGCGGGAGTGGGGGTCAAGAGACCCAGTACTTC
TRBV20-1	-	TRBD1	TRBJ2-2	CSARDRGRVTGELFF	TGCAGTGCTAGAGACAGGGGGCGCGTCACCGGGGAGCTGTTTTTT
TRBV5-5	-	-	TRBJ2-1	CASSLNPTTYNEQFF	TGTGCCAGCAGCTTGAACCCCACGACCTACAATGAGCAGTTCTTC
TRBV3-1	few	TRBD1	TRBJ1-1	CASSLGGGTGSTEAFF	TGTGCCAGCAGCCTAGGAGGCGGGACAGGGTCCACTGAAGCTTTCTTT
TRBV20-1	-	TRBD2	TRBJ2-3	CSARWTSGSPDTQYF	TGCAGTGCTAGATGGACTAGCGGGAGTCCAGATACGCAGTATTTT
TRBV19	-	TRBD1	TRBJ1-2	CASSIRDREVMGYTF	TGTGCCAGTAGTATAAGGGACAGGGAAGTAATGGGCTACACCTTC